These 24 T cell receptor beta chains originate from one sample sequenced in a study of sequential checkpoint blockade in melanoma. The table came from immunoSEQ multiplex PCR; TCRdb's copy has only in-frame clones and leaves some out. The data show roughly 2,000 clones, with 24% seen just once and roughly a fifth held by the top ten. Treatment: randomized to nivolumab then ipilimumab (arm A) or the reverse (arm B). The source material was tumor tissue (inferred from file names), sampled from a patient given nivolumab and ipilimumab in sequence. These receptors all stem from a human donor with melanoma.

This rearrangement joins TRBV14 to TRBJ2-3; 10 bases are a match to TRBD1. The CDR3 contains 22 residues. After removal of 1 base from V and 2 bases from J, the junction contained 21 bases not matched to a gene. Germline CDR1 reads SGHDN; CDR2 reads FVKESK. CDR3 sequence: CASSQARSGTGVLLLSTDTQYF. The CDR3 coding sequence is TGTGCCAGCAGCCAAGCGCGATCCGGGACAGGGGTCCTACTCCTCTCCACAGATACGCAGTATTTT.

This clone is labeled medium-sized. The chain employs TRBV5-8 and TRBJ1-2; D gene unclear. The CDR3 totals 15 residues. V dropped 2 bases and J dropped 1 base, with 12 bases sitting between them. Germline loops: CDR1 SGHTS, CDR2 YDEGEE. This CDR3 is CASSLSAGVNYGYTF. CDR3 sequence (DNA): TGTGCCAGCAGCTTATCGGCGGGAGTTAACTATGGCTACACCTTC.

This clone was observed a few times. The rearrangement uses TRBV19 and TRBJ2-6; D gene ambiguous. The CDR3 contains 14 residues. Germline loops: CDR1 LNHDA, CDR2 SQIVND (reference sequence). Trimming took off 6 bases at V and 0 bases at J, with 6 bases between the two ends. CDR3 region: CASRRNSGANVLTF. The CDR3 DNA reads as TGTGCCAGTAGGCGGAACTCTGGGGCCAACGTCCTGACTTTC.

In this sample, this clone is medium-sized. This rearrangement joins TRBV7-2 to TRBJ1-5; tentatively, D is TRBD1 (5 bases). The V and J ends lost 4 bases and 3 bases respectively, with 7 bases between them. The CDR3 runs 13 residues. Germline V gene sequence: CDR1 SGHTA, CDR2 FQGNSA. The CDR3 loop is CASSSGHNQPQHF. The DNA for the CDR3 is TGTGCCAGCAGCTCAGGACACAATCAGCCCCAGCATTTT.

This clone has a handful of counts. This chain links TRBV11-3 with TRBJ1-3; D may be TRBD1 (5 bases). The CDR3 covers 17 residues. Trimming removed 3 bases at V and 0 bases at J, with 15 bases between. Looked up from germline, CDR1 is SGHNT and CDR2 is YENEEA. The DNA for the CDR3 is TGTGCCAGCAGCTTTCTGGGTCCCGGGGGCTCTGGAAACACCATATATTTT. It is translated as CASSFLGPGGSGNTIYF. Variable domain in full (rest from reference TRBV11-3 and TRBJ1-3): EAGVVQSPRYKIIEKKQPVAFWCNPISGHNTLYWYLQNLGQGPELLIRYENEEAVDDSQLPKDRFSAERLKGVDSTLKIQPAELGDSAVYLCASSFLGPGGSGNTIYFGEGSWLTVV.

This clone counts as large. The chain's CDR3 is CASTLGLAEYNEQFF. Here the CDR3 DNA reads TGTGCCAGCACTCTGGGACTAGCGGAATACAATGAGCAGTTCTTC. This chain joins TRBV11-3 and TRBJ2-1; 11 bases are shared with TRBD2. Per germline, CDR1 SGHNT and CDR2 YENEEA. This CDR3 comprises 15 residues. The J segment lost 4 bases and the V segment lost 7 bases, leaving 6 bases of the junction unmatched.

This clone has a handful of counts. This rearrangement joins TRBV28 to TRBJ2-7; the D gene is possibly TRBD2 (6 bases). V was cut by 7 bases and J by 6 bases, with 13 bases left in between. There are 12 residues in the CDR3. Germline V gives CDR1 MDHEN, CDR2 SYDVKM. The CDR3 region is CASNVRGFEQYF. The DNA of the CDR3 is TGTGCCAGCAATGTTCGGGGGTTCGAGCAGTACTTC.

The chain is built from TRBV29-1 and TRBJ1-1, with 8 bases fitting TRBD1. The CDR3 extends over 14 amino acids. Germline trimming cut 7 bases from V and 0 bases from J; bases unmatched to any gene: 7. Per germline, CDR1 SQVTM and CDR2 ANQGSEA. CDR3 amino acids: CSAGQAGVNTEAFF. CDR3 nucleotides: TGCAGCGCGGGACAGGCCGGGGTGAACACTGAAGCTTTCTTT.

Sample share makes this clone medium-sized. V usage is TRBV11-3 and J usage is TRBJ1-3; 10 bases align to TRBD1. V was pared by 3 bases and J by 4 bases, with 3 bases of the junction left unmatched. The CDR3 is 15 residues long. The germline CDR1 and CDR2 sequences are SGHNT and YENEEA. Here the CDR3 reads CASSFDRGHGNTIYF. The CDR3 DNA is TGTGCCAGCAGCTTCGACAGGGGGCACGGAAACACCATATATTTT.

This clone was found a few times. The genes are TRBV18 and TRBJ1-6; unclear D gene. Germline loops: CDR1 KGHSH, CDR2 LQKENI. This CDR3 spans 13 amino acids. The ends were cut back, 3 bases at V and 8 bases at J, with 8 bases in the middle. The CDR3 DNA reads as TGTGCCAGCTCACCGAGTACATATTCACCCCTCCACTTT. It is translated as CASSPSTYSPLHF.

Sample share makes this clone medium-sized. The chain employs TRBV9 and TRBJ2-3; D uncertain. Germline V gives CDR1 SGDLS, CDR2 YYNGEE. This CDR3 has 13 amino acids. The ends were cut back, 4 bases at V and 0 bases at J, with 6 bases in the middle. The CDR3 region has the DNA TGTGCCAGCAGCCCGGACAGCACAGATACGCAGTATTTT. Its protein is CASSPDSTDTQYF.

This clone was seen only a few times. The chain carries TRBV9 and TRBJ1-1, with D possibly being TRBD1 (5 bases). This CDR3 spans 13 amino acids. Trimming took off 3 bases at V and 0 bases at J, with 6 bases between the two ends. Germline lookup yields CDR1 SGDLS and CDR2 YYNGEE. CDR3 nucleotide sequence: TGTGCCAGCAGCGGGGACTTGAACACTGAAGCTTTCTTT. Translated, it gives CASSGDLNTEAFF.

The chain recombines TRBV9 with TRBJ1-1; 7 bases map to TRBD1. This CDR3 spans 16 amino acids. Germline trimming cut 4 bases from V and 1 base from J; bases unmatched to any gene: 10. Per the germline V gene, CDR1 is SGDLS and CDR2 is YYNGEE. The CDR3, as DNA: TGTGCCAGCAGCCCCCGGGACAGCTTACCGAACACTGAAGCTTTCTTT. This translates into CASSPRDSLPNTEAFF.

V gene TRBV10-1 combines with J gene TRBJ2-1; the D gene is possibly TRBD2 (6 bases). V lost 2 bases and J lost 2, with 10 bases in between. CDR3 size: 15 residues. Germline V gives CDR1 WNHNN, CDR2 SYGVQD (reference sequence). DNA for the CDR3: TGCGCCAGCAGTGAGGGTAGCGGCCCCTACAATGAGCAGTTCTTC. This codes for CASSEGSGPYNEQFF.

In the case of this clone: The germline gene is not matched at one end of the junction; a read error may be the cause. The V call is TRBV7-6, the J call TRBJ2-7, with 7 bases matching TRBD1. There are 17 residues in the CDR3. Looked up from germline, CDR1 is SGHVS and CDR2 is FNYEAQ. CDR3 in amino acids: CASSHLTGTLDSNEQYF. CDR3 nucleotides: TGTGCCAGCAGCCATTTGACAGGGACACTTGACTCCAACGAGCAGTACTTC. The complete variable domain, with remaining parts taken from reference TRBV7-6 and TRBJ2-7, reads GAGVSQSPRYKVTKRGQDVALRCDPISGHVSLYWYRQALGQGPEFLTYFNYEAQQDKSGLPNDRFSAERPEGSISTLTIQRTEQRDSAMYRCASSHLTGTLDSNEQYFGPGTRLTVT.

This clone was detected only a few times. A read error is the likely source, as a far larger clone sits one nucleotide away. The V and J genes are TRBV28 and TRBJ1-4, with 9 bases aligning to TRBD1. CDR1 and CDR2 (germline): MDHEN, SYDVKM. The CDR3 has 14 residues. CDR3 sequence (DNA): TGTGCCAGCAGTTGGACAGGGGCTAATGATAAACTGTTTTTT. This codes for CASSWTGANDKLFF.

This clone has at least ten counts. A junction boundary mismatches the germline segment, possibly from a read error. The J gene is TRBJ1-2, the V gene TRBV11-3; D may be TRBD1 (5 bases). The CDR3 contains 15 residues. In germline, CDR1 is SGHNT, CDR2 YENEEA. The CDR3 loop is CASSLGREGRALASF. DNA for the CDR3: TGTGCCAGCAGCCTTGGTCGCGAGGGGAGGGCCCTGGCAAGTTTC.

This chain connects TRBV9 to TRBJ1-2; D perhaps matches TRBD1 (6 bases). The CDR3 has 12 amino acids. Trimming pared 4 bases from V and 4 bases from J, leaving 8 bases between. Germline V gives CDR1 SGDLS, CDR2 YYNGEE. This chain's CDR3 is CASSQDSYGYTF. In DNA form, the CDR3 reads TGTGCCAGCAGCCAGGACAGCTATGGCTACACCTTC.

This clone is deemed medium-sized. The chain couples TRBV11-3 to TRBJ1-1, with a tentative D call TRBD1 (5 bases). The CDR3 consists of 14 residues. Germline CDR1 is SGHNT and CDR2 is YENEEA. Trimming left V 4 bases short and J 6 bases short, with 15 bases between. CDR3 coding DNA: TGTGCCAGCAGCTCCGAAGGATGGGGGGCTGAAGCTTTCTTT. It codes for CASSSEGWGAEAFF.

The chain recombines TRBV29-1 with TRBJ1-1, with a possible D match to TRBD1 (6 bases). The V end lost 1 base, the J end lost 1 base, and 10 bases lay between the germline ends. This CDR3 has 14 residues. In germline, CDR1 is SQVTM, CDR2 ANQGSEA. CDR3 bases: TGCAGCGTTGAAGTCCGGGGGCAGAACACTGAAGCTTTCTTT. It encodes CSVEVRGQNTEAFF.

The chain employs TRBV30 and TRBJ2-7; 10 nucleotides align to TRBD2. CDR3 size: 15 residues. The germline V gene encodes CDR1 GTSNPN and CDR2 SVGIG (reference sequence). The J segment lost 3 bases and the V segment lost 4 bases, leaving 9 bases of the junction unmatched. CDR3 region: CAWTSGGLLLYEQYF. Written as DNA, the CDR3 is TGTGCCTGGACTAGCGGGGGCCTCCTCCTCTACGAGCAGTACTTC. Full variable domain (missing parts from reference TRBV30 and TRBJ2-7): SQTIHQWPATLVQPVGSPLSLECTVEGTSNPNLYWYRQAAGRGLQLLFYSVGIGQISSEVPQNLSASRPQDRQFILSSKKLLLSDSGFYLCAWTSGGLLLYEQYFGPGTRLTVT.

The chain links TRBV5-1 to TRBJ1-1; the D is unclear. The CDR3 is made up of 14 amino acids. Germline CDR1 is SGHRS and CDR2 is YFSETQ. Trimming left V 3 bases short and J 6 bases short, with 15 bases between. The CDR3 here is CASSSGNRGAEAFF. The CDR3 coding sequence is TGCGCCAGCAGCTCTGGGAACCGGGGTGCTGAAGCTTTCTTT.

The chain recombines TRBV6-8 with TRBJ2-7; TRBD1 aligns across 7 bases. Germline assignment: CDR1 MNHGY and CDR2 SAAAGT. The length of the CDR3 is 14 residues. V trimming: 5 bases; J trimming: 3 bases; junction bases outside the gene matches: 7. DNA of the CDR3: TGTGCCAGCAGTCTACAGGGGTTGAACTACGAGCAGTACTTC. Amino acids: CASSLQGLNYEQYF.

This chain uses TRBV7-6 with TRBJ2-5; D may be TRBD1 (6 bases). Deletions cut 4 bases from V and 1 base from J, with 16 bases between. The CDR3 sequence is 16 residues long. Germline values: CDR1 SGHVS, CDR2 FNYEAQ. Here the CDR3 DNA reads TGTGCCAGCAGCTCACCGAGGGAAGGGGGCCAAGAGACCCAGTACTTC. It specifies CASSSPREGGQETQYF.